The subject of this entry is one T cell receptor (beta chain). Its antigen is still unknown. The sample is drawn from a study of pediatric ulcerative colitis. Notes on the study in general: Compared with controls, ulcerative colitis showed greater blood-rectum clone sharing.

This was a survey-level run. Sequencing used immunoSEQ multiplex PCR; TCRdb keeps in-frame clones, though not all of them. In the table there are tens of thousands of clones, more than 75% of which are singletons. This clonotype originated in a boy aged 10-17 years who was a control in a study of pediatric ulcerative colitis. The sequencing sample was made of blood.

CDR3 residues: CASSLIRTGFTSGSFSLTDTQYF. CDR3 DNA sequence: TGTGCCAGCAGTTTAATCCGGACAGGGTTTACTAGCGGGAGTTTTTCGTTGACAGATACGCAGTATTTT. The gene calls are TRBV28 and TRBJ2-3, with 11 bases identical to TRBD2. The J segment lost 3 bases and the V segment lost 2 bases, leaving 25 bases of the junction unmatched. In germline, CDR1 is MDHEN, CDR2 SYDVKM. The CDR3 sequence is 23 residues long.